The T cell receptor beta chain described here comes from a study of spatial heterogeneity in lung cancer (dated 2019 in TCRdb). For the study in its entirety: More beta-chain than alpha-chain transcripts were consistently detected, likely reflecting higher beta-chain transcript abundance. In the raw uncorrected reads, each unique combination of TCR and UMI appeared more than ten times on average. The study quantitatively compared TCR alpha and beta repertoires across multiple tumor regions, matched nontumor lung and blood in non-small cell lung cancer. Nonsynonymous mutation counts, determined by whole-exome sequencing of tumor tissue, were related to features of the TCR repertoire. At surgery, both alpha and beta chains were TCR-sequenced in some 220 tumor regions, over 61 matched nontumor lung samples and over 50 PBMC samples.

The time point label of this sample denotes: sample taken at primary tumor resection. Whole RNA extracted from tumor and nontumor lung tissue, or from cryopreserved PBMC samples, was used for TCR sequencing without cell sorting. The donors were approximately 70 patients from the lung TRACERx cohort who had early-stage, untreated non-small cell lung cancer. Only patients for whom sufficient RNA was available from at least two tumor regions were selected for TCR sequencing. Notes on this clonotype: Its antigen is not yet known. Base qualities are not recorded, but no much larger clone differs from it by a single base.

The research as a whole found: Ubiquitous expanded tumor TCRs were found in blood more often at tumor resection than at routine follow-up. Additional single-cell paired TCR alpha and beta sequencing was considered necessary to confirm, at a functional level, the hypothesis that regional TCRs recognize regional mutations.

V is cut by 4 bases and J by 1 base, and the space between the germline ends is 7 bases. CDR1 MDHEN and CDR2 SYDVKM are derived from the germline V gene. The CDR3 numbers 13 residues from cysteine through phenylalanine. The only DNA kept is the CDR3, 39 bases in frame from the first base. The library was generated by 5' RACE. Sequencing relied on a NextSeq 500. The TCR library protocol attached a unique molecular identifier to each TCR cDNA molecule to allow correction of PCR and sequencing errors. The published analysis was carried out like this. TCR identification, UMI-based error correction and CDR3 extraction were performed with Decombinator tools. Expanded TCRs were defined as those above a frequency of 2 per 1,000, corresponding to the top 1% of the tumor frequency distribution. Each repertoire was subsampled 100 times to 5,000 TCRs, after which Renyi diversity was computed with the R vegan package. CDR3 similarity networks were built from amino acid triplet string-kernel similarity, connecting CDR3s with pairwise similarity above 0.82. TCRdb applied fastp at Q25 and MiXCR to the public reads, then kept only in-frame beta chains. Every distinct CDR3 protein forms one entry, paired with its most common genes and DNA. The V and J calls follow TCRdb's processing rather than the paper's. Across this sample there are about 95,000 distinct CDR3 sequences, with roughly 9.5% seen only once. Together, the top ten hold 6% to 7.5% of the sample.

The sequencing used PBMCs, collected at surgery. The receptor chain draws on TRBV28 and TRBJ1-2, with the D gene not confidently named. This TCR was recovered from a male donor with early-stage non-small cell lung cancer. The CDR3 in this case is CASSSNINYGYTF. The bases read TGTGCCAGCAGTTCTAACATTAACTATGGCTACACCTTC.